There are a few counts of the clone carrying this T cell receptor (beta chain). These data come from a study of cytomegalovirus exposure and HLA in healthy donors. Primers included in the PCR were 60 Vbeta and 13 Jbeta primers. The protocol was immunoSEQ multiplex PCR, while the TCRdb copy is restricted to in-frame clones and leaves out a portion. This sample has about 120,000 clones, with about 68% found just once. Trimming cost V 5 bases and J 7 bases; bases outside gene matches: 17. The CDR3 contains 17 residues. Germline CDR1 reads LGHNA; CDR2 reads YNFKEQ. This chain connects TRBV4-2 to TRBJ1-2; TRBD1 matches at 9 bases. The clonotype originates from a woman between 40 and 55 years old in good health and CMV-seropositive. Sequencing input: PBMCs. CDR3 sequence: CASSAQGAVIGMAGYTF. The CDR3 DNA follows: TGTGCCAGCAGCGCACAGGGGGCGGTTATTGGGATGGCTGGCTACACCTTC.